The sequence of this TCR beta chain was determined in a study of blood T cells in healthy people across ages. This clonotype appeared many times. Next came a second PCR, run for 7 to 11 cycles, which used a sample-barcoded 5' primer along with a J-beta primer mix. TCRdb processed the 5' RACE reads anew with MiXCR; each CDR3 protein has one entry. The table has about 700,000 distinct CDR3 sequences, about a third seen once; the top ten hold approximately 15%. Sequencing was performed on blood. The sequence came from a woman of 80 years or more in good health.

CDR3 in amino acids: CASILQGNWYF. For the CDR3, the DNA is TGTGCCAGCATCCTCCAGGGGAATTGGTACTTC. This chain links TRBV28 with TRBJ2-5; perhaps TRBD1 as D (6 bases). The CDR3 length is 11 residues. Germline CDR1 and CDR2: MDHEN and SYDVKM. Trimming shortened V by 7 bases and J by 13 bases, and 16 bases separated the two germline ends.